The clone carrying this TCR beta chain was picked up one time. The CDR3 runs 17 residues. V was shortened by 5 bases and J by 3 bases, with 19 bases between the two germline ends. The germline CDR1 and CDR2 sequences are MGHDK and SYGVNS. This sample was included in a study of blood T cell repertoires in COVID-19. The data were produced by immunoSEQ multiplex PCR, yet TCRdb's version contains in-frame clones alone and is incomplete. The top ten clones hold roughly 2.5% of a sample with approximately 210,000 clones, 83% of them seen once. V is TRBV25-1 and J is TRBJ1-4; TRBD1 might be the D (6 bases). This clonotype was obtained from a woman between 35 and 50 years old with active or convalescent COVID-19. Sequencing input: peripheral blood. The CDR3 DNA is TGTGCCAGCAGTTCCCGAGGGGGACAAGCCGCTAATGAAAAACTGTTTTTT. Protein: CASSSRGGQAANEKLFF. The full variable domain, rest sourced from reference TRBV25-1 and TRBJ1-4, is EADIYQTPRYLVIGTGKKITLECSQTMGHDKMYWYQQDPGMELHLIHYSYGVNSTEKGDLSSESTVSRIRTEHFPLTLESARPSHTSQYLCASSSRGGQAANEKLFFGSGTQLSVL.